This TCR beta chain is drawn from a study of shared clonotypes between healthy human individuals. General study results and limits: Relative to memory subsets, naive subsets generally showed larger estimated richness.

Generated by immunoSEQ multiplex PCR, the TCRdb table keeps only in-frame clones and is missing some. The table includes 2 million to 2.5 million clones, approximately 95% detected once. As regards this clone: As yet, its antigen is unknown.

Material: naive CD4+ T cells from PBMCs. Subset given: CD45RA+ positively selected. The origin of this receptor is a man younger than 35 in good health. Some clones in this sample may be carry-over from other donors' samples.

CDR3 sequence reads: CASSLGLAYLQETQYF. The CDR3 nucleotides read TGTGCCAGCAGCTTGGGGCTAGCGTACTTACAAGAGACCCAGTACTTC. This chain joins TRBV5-4 and TRBJ2-5, with D perhaps TRBD2 (6 bases). This CDR3 comprises 16 residues. V was cut by 0 bases and J by 2 bases, with 14 bases left in between. The germline V gene has CDR1 SGHNT and CDR2 YYREEE (reference sequence).